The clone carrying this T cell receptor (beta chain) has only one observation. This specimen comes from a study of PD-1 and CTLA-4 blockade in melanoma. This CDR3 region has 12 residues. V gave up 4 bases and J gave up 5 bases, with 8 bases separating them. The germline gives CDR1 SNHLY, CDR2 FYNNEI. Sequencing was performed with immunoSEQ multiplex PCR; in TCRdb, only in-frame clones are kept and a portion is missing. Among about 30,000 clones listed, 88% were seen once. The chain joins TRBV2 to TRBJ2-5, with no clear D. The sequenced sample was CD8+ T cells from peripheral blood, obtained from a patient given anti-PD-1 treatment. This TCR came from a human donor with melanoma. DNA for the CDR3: TGTGCCAGCAGTGGTCTTCAGGAGACCCAGTACTTC. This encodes CASSGLQETQYF. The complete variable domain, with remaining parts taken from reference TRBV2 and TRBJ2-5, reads EPEVTQTPSHQVTQMGQEVILRCVPISNHLYFYWYRQILGQKVEFLVSFYNNEISEKSEIFDDQFSVERPDGSNFTLKIRSTKLEDSAMYFCASSGLQETQYFGPGTRLLVL.